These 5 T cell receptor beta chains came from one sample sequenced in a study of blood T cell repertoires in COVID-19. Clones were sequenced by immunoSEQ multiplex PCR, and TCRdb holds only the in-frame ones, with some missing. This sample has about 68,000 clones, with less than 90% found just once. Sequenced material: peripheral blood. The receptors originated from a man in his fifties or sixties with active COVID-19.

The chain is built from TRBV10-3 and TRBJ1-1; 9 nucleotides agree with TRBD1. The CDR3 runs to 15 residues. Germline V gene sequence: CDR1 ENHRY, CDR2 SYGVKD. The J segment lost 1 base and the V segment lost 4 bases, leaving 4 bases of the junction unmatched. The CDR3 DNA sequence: TGTGCCATCAGTGGGGAGGGACAGGGGAACACTGAAGCTTTCTTT. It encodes CAISGEGQGNTEAFF.

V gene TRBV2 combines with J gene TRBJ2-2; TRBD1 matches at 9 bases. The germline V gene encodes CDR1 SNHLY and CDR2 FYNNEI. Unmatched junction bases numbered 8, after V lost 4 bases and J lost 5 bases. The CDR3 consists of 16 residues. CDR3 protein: CASSAQGAIRTGELFF. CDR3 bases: TGTGCCAGCAGTGCACAGGGGGCAATACGTACCGGGGAGCTGTTTTTT.

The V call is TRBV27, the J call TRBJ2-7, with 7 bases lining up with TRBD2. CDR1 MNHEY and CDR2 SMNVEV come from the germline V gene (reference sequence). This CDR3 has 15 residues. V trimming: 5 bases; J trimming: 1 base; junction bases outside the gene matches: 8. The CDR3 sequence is CASSPATSASYEQYF. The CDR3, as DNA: TGTGCCAGCAGTCCGGCAACTAGCGCTTCCTACGAGCAGTACTTC.

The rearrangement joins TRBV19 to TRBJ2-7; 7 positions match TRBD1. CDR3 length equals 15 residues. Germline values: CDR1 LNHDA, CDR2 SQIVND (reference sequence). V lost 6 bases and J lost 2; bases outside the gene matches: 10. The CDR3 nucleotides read TGTGCCAGTAGCTCCACCCGGGACAGAGCCTACGAGCAGTACTTC. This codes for CASSSTRDRAYEQYF.

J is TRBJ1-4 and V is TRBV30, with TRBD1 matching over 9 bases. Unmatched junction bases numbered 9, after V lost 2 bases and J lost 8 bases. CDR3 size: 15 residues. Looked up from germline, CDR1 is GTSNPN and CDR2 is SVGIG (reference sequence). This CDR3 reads CAWSPDRGVGEKLFF. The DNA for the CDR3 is TGTGCCTGGAGTCCTGACAGGGGGGTAGGGGAAAAACTGTTTTTT.